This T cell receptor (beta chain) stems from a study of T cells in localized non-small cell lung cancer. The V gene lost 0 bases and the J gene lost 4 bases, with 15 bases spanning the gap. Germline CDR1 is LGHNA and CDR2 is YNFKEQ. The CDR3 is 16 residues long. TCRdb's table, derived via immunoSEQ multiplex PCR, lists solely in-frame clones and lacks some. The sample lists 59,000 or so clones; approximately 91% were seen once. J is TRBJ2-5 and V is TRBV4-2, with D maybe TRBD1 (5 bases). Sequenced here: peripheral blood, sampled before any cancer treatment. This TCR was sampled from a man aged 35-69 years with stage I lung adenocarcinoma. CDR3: CASSQEFAAQGETQYF. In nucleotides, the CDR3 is TGTGCCAGCAGCCAAGAATTCGCGGCCCAGGGAGAGACCCAGTACTTC.